Presented here are 8 T cell receptor beta chains from one specimen sequenced in a study of T cells in Graves' hyperthyroidism and ophthalmopathy. What was amplified from RNA transcripts were TCR beta CDR3 regions. The HTBI set primed first-round TCR CDR3 RT-PCR. TCRdb called the multiplex PCR reads again in MiXCR, with one record for every CDR3 protein. Here the sample spans approximately 610,000 distinct CDR3 sequences, over 15% being singletons. The material sequenced was blood. These receptors were obtained from a woman younger than 35 with Graves' hyperthyroidism.

The chain uses TRBV6-1 and TRBJ1-5, with 7 bases identical to TRBD1. The germline CDR1 and CDR2 sequences are MNHNS and SASEGT. Trimming at V came to 6 bases and at J to 7 bases, leaving 12 bases not matched to a gene. The CDR3 is 15 residues long. Written as DNA, the CDR3 is TGTGCCAGCAGCCGGACAGGCCCGTTTGGACAGCCCCAGCATTTT. It is translated as CASSRTGPFGQPQHF.

This clonotype was detected many times. The CDR3 bases are TGTGCCAGCAGCTTATGGGGGACAAAAAGGCCAGATACGCAGTATTTT. Its translation: CASSLWGTKRPDTQYF. V is TRBV11-2 and J is TRBJ2-3; possible D gene TRBD1, 6 bases. The CDR3 has 16 amino acids. Trimming shortened V by 2 bases and J by 4 bases, and 16 bases separated the two germline ends. Germline V lookup: CDR1 SGHAT, CDR2 FQNNGV.

The sample holds a few counts of this clonotype. The chain is built from TRBV7-9 and TRBJ2-2; 11 nucleotides agree with TRBD2. Germline CDR1 SEHNR, CDR2 FQNEAQ (reference sequence). The J segment lost 1 base and the V segment lost 5 bases, leaving 3 bases of the junction unmatched. This CDR3 is built from 16 residues. The CDR3 DNA reads TGTGCCAGCAGCACAACTAGCGGGGGGAACACCGGGGAGCTGTTTTTT. It specifies CASSTTSGGNTGELFF.

This chain joins TRBV5-1 and TRBJ1-1, with a possible D match to TRBD1 (5 bases). Germline CDR1 is SGHRS and CDR2 is YFSETQ. Deletions cut 4 bases from V and 1 base from J, with 17 bases between. The CDR3 totals 16 residues. The CDR3 spells CASSHSQGSANTEAFF. The CDR3 DNA sequence: TGCGCCAGCAGCCACTCCCAGGGAAGTGCGAACACTGAAGCTTTCTTT.

There are a few counts of this clonotype. This chain uses TRBV7-2 with TRBJ2-6; D is perhaps TRBD2 (6 bases). The CDR3 is 15 residues long. Looked up from germline, CDR1 is SGHTA and CDR2 is FQGNSA. V was trimmed by 1 base and J by 4 bases, leaving 8 bases between them. Written as DNA, the CDR3 is TGTGCCAGCAGCTTAGGGGGGGAAGGGGCCAACGTCCTGACTTTC. Amino acids: CASSLGGEGANVLTF.

The chain employs TRBV5-5 and TRBJ2-7, with a tentative D call TRBD1 (6 bases). The length of the CDR3 is 15 residues. Germline lookup yields CDR1 SGHKS and CDR2 YYEKEE (reference sequence). Trimming took off 1 base at V and 3 bases at J, with 14 bases between the two ends. The DNA of the CDR3 is TGTGCCAGCAGCTTGTGGGGGACACATCTCTACGAGCAGTACTTC. Amino acids: CASSLWGTHLYEQYF.

This clonotype was seen a few times. The chain is built from TRBV5-6 and TRBJ2-7; D may be TRBD1 (6 bases). The CDR3 is made up of 17 amino acids. Germline V gene data show CDR1 as SGHDT and CDR2 as YYEEEE. Trimming left V 3 bases short and J 1 base short, with 20 bases between. The CDR3 sequence is CASSSKGRGPRSYEQYF. For the CDR3, the DNA is TGTGCCAGCAGCTCGAAGGGCAGGGGTCCTCGTTCCTACGAGCAGTACTTC.

This clonotype was seen only a few times. V gene TRBV29-1 combines with J gene TRBJ2-4; D remains ambiguous. There are 13 residues in the CDR3. The germline V and J ends were trimmed by 7 bases and 1 base, with 11 bases remaining between them. Germline V gene data show CDR1 as SQVTM and CDR2 as ANQGSEA. This CDR3 is CSASTWAKNIQYF. CDR3 nucleotide sequence: TGCAGCGCCTCGACCTGGGCCAAAAACATTCAGTACTTC.